Below are 19 T cell receptor beta chains sequenced from a single sample in a study of T cells after yellow fever vaccination. MiXCR was run by TCRdb on the 5' RACE reads, yielding one entry per CDR3 protein. The sample records 250,000 to 400,000 distinct CDR3 sequences, approximately 4.5% being singletons. Sample: PBMCs, taken 15 days after the yellow fever booster vaccination. The origin of the receptors is a man in his late teens or twenties who received the YFV17D yellow fever vaccine.

The V gene is TRBV7-2, the J gene TRBJ1-5, with 7 bases identical to TRBD1. The CDR3 has 17 amino acids. The germline gives CDR1 SGHTA, CDR2 FQGNSA. Trimming at V came to 3 bases and at J to 0 bases, leaving 8 bases not matched to a gene. The CDR3 DNA reads as TGTGCCAGCAGCTTCGACCGGGACAGACTTAGCAATCAGCCCCAGCATTTT. Protein product: CASSFDRDRLSNQPQHF.

This clonotype was seen only a few times. J is TRBJ2-5 and V is TRBV7-2; 7 nucleotides agree with TRBD2. The CDR3 totals 15 residues. The germline gives CDR1 SGHTA, CDR2 FQGNSA. Trimming removed 1 base from V and 7 bases from J; junction bases left unmatched: 9. The CDR3 loop is CASSLGSRGIGTQYF. In nucleotides, the CDR3 is TGTGCCAGCAGCTTAGGCTCGCGGGGGATCGGGACCCAGTACTTC.

In this sample, this clonotype turned up many times. The chain employs TRBV7-2 and TRBJ1-4; no clear D. Between the trimmed V and J ends, which lost 5 bases and 3 bases, there was a span of 13 bases. The CDR3 extends over 15 amino acids. Germline V gene data show CDR1 as SGHTA and CDR2 as FQGNSA. The CDR3, as DNA: TGTGCCAGCAGCCTAACAGCAATACCTAATGAAAAACTGTTTTTT. Amino acid sequence: CASSLTAIPNEKLFF.

The chain links TRBV29-1 to TRBJ1-1; the D is unclear. The V gene's germline CDR1 is SQVTM and CDR2 ANQGSEA. The CDR3 is made up of 12 amino acids. V lost 3 bases to trimming and J lost 7 bases, with 12 bases between them. The CDR3 DNA reads as TGCAGCGTTGAGACGGACTGGATTGAAGCTTTCTTT. It yields the protein CSVETDWIEAFF.

This clonotype turned up a few times. The gene calls are TRBV19 and TRBJ1-1; D ambiguous. Trimming stripped 1 base from V and 0 bases from J, with 3 bases between. This CDR3 spans 13 amino acids. The germline V gene has CDR1 LNHDA and CDR2 SQIVND (reference sequence). The CDR3 sequence: CASSIAVNTEAFF. The CDR3 region has the DNA TGTGCCAGTAGTATAGCGGTGAACACTGAAGCTTTCTTT.

This clonotype has more than one count but fewer than ten. Here the CDR3 DNA reads TGTGCCAGCAGTTACTCGCCCGGACGGAACACTGAAGCTTTCTTT. Protein: CASSYSPGRNTEAFF. This chain joins TRBV6-2 or TRBV6-3 and TRBJ1-1, with D unclear. Per the germline V gene, CDR1 is MNHEY and CDR2 is SVGEGT. Between the trimmed V and J ends, which lost 0 bases and 1 base, there was a span of 9 bases. The CDR3 is made up of 15 amino acids.

V usage is TRBV5-6 and J usage is TRBJ1-5; D remains ambiguous. The CDR3 is 14 amino acids. Looked up from germline, CDR1 is SGHDT and CDR2 is YYEEEE. The V and J ends lost 4 bases and 5 bases respectively, with 13 bases between them. The CDR3 nucleotides read TGTGCCAGCAGCCCGTCGAGGGTTTATCAGCCCCAGCATTTT. Translation gives CASSPSRVYQPQHF.

The table lists this clonotype with many counts. The gene calls are TRBV6-1 and TRBJ2-3; D not resolved. The CDR3 totals 13 residues. The V end was cut by 8 bases, the J end by 2 bases, with 11 bases between. Germline V gene data show CDR1 as MNHNS and CDR2 as SASEGT. The CDR3 is CASPKVHTDTQYF. In DNA form, the CDR3 reads TGTGCCAGCCCGAAGGTTCACACAGATACGCAGTATTTT.

The chain couples TRBV7-8 to TRBJ2-6; TRBD2 agrees at 8 bases. With 5 bases clipped from V and 0 bases from J, the junction kept 12 bases outside the gene matches. Germline V CDR1 and CDR2: SGHVS, FQNEAQ. The CDR3 loop spans 19 amino acids. CDR3 region: CASSPSLAGTVSGANVLTF. The CDR3 region has the DNA TGTGCCAGCAGCCCCAGTTTAGCGGGAACGGTCTCTGGGGCCAACGTCCTGACTTTC. Full variable domain (missing parts from reference TRBV7-8 and TRBJ2-6): GAGVSQSPRYKVAKRGQDVALRCDPISGHVSLFWYQQALGQGPEFLTYFQNEAQLDKSGLPSDRFFAERPEGSVSTLKIQRTQQEDSAVYLCASSPSLAGTVSGANVLTFGAGSRLTVL.

V usage is TRBV4-3 and J usage is TRBJ1-5, with unresolved D. The germline V gene encodes CDR1 LGHNA and CDR2 YSLEER. The V gene lost 5 bases and the J gene lost 5 bases, with 10 bases spanning the gap. The CDR3 extends over 13 amino acids. In DNA, the CDR3 is TGCGCCAGCAGCGAGGATTTTGATCAGCCCCAGCATTTT. Residues: CASSEDFDQPQHF.

J is TRBJ2-5 and V is TRBV20-1; 8 positions agree with TRBD2. V dropped 6 bases and J dropped 2; count of bases not matched to a gene: 8. Germline CDR1 is DFQATT and CDR2 is SNEGSKA (reference sequence). The CDR3 runs 14 residues. CDR3 bases: TGCAGTGCCTCGGGGGGGGCCCGGCAAGAGACCCAGTACTTC. It encodes CSASGGARQETQYF.

There are a few counts of this clonotype. The chain joins TRBV20-1 to TRBJ1-3; 8 bases are a match to TRBD1. V gave up 5 bases and J gave up 0 bases; unmatched junction bases: 6. There are 15 residues in the CDR3. Germline V CDR1 and CDR2: DFQATT, SNEGSKA (reference sequence). This chain's CDR3 is CSAARDRSSGNTIYF. The CDR3, as DNA: TGCAGTGCTGCCCGGGACAGGTCCTCTGGAAACACCATATATTTT.

This clonotype occurred a few times. V gene TRBV7-9 combines with J gene TRBJ1-5, with D possibly being TRBD1 (5 bases). There are 13 residues in the CDR3. The germline gives CDR1 SEHNR, CDR2 FQNEAQ (reference sequence). Between the trimmed V and J ends, which lost 5 bases and 3 bases, there was a span of 8 bases. CDR3 bases: TGTGCCAGCAGCGCGACAGACAATCAGCCCCAGCATTTT. Its protein is CASSATDNQPQHF. Full variable domain (outside the CDR3, taken from reference TRBV7-9 and TRBJ1-5): DTGVSQNPRHKITKRGQNVTFRCDPISEHNRLYWYRQTLGQGPEFLTYFQNEAQLEKSRLLSDRFSAERPKGSFSTLEIQRTEQGDSAMYLCASSATDNQPQHFGDGTRLSIL.

This clonotype appeared a few times. The chain combines TRBV5-1 with TRBJ2-3; tentatively, D is TRBD2 (5 bases). The V gene's germline CDR1 is SGHRS and CDR2 YFSETQ. This CDR3 contains 16 residues. V dropped 1 base and J dropped 3 bases, with 15 bases sitting between them. CDR3 sequence: CASSLPTISLTDTQYF. The CDR3 nucleotides are TGCGCCAGCAGCTTGCCGACTATCTCGCTTACAGATACGCAGTATTTT.

This clonotype was found a few times. This rearrangement joins TRBV12-5 to TRBJ1-6; possible D gene TRBD1, 5 bases. Between the trimmed V and J ends, which lost 5 bases and 4 bases, there was a span of 9 bases. Germline V gives CDR1 LGHNT, CDR2 FRNRAP. This CDR3 is built from 14 residues. The CDR3 DNA is TGTGCTAGTGGTCTCACAGGATATAATTCACCCCTCCACTTT. Amino acid sequence: CASGLTGYNSPLHF.

The J gene is TRBJ2-1, the V gene TRBV3-1; no definite D call. The CDR3 consists of 15 residues. Trimming pared 5 bases from V and 7 bases from J, leaving 18 bases between. Germline V gene data show CDR1 as LGHDT and CDR2 as YNNKEL (reference sequence). The CDR3 sequence: CASSSPPRGVNEQFF. CDR3 DNA sequence: TGTGCCAGCAGCTCTCCCCCGCGTGGCGTGAATGAGCAGTTCTTC.

The sample holds a few counts of this clonotype. The gene calls are TRBV5-1 and TRBJ2-2, with 7 nucleotides matching TRBD1. Looked up from germline, CDR1 is SGHRS and CDR2 is YFSETQ. V shed 0 bases and J 6 bases; nucleotides not matched to a gene: 11. The CDR3 consists of 17 residues. The CDR3 loop reads CASSLDTLRGLSGELFF. For the CDR3, the DNA is TGCGCCAGCAGCTTGGATACTCTCAGGGGGTTGTCCGGGGAGCTGTTTTTT.

This clonotype was recorded many times. This sequence joins TRBV9 and TRBJ2-1; D call uncertain. The CDR3 spans 12 residues. Trimming removed 3 bases from V and 7 bases from J, with 8 bases in between. Germline assignment: CDR1 SGDLS and CDR2 YYNGEE. CDR3 in DNA: TGTGCCAGCAGCGCCTTGGAGAATGAGCAGTTCTTC. It specifies CASSALENEQFF. Together with reference TRBV9 and TRBJ2-1, the CDR3 gives the full variable domain: DSGVTQTPKHLITATGQRVTLRCSPRSGDLSVYWYQQSLDQGLQFLIQYYNGEERAKGNILERFSAQQFPDLHSELNLSSLELGDSALYFCASSALENEQFFGPGTRLTVL.

This clonotype was observed at least ten times. The rearrangement uses TRBV25-1 and TRBJ1-6; D perhaps matches TRBD1 (5 bases). Germline assignment: CDR1 MGHDK and CDR2 SYGVNS. Trimming took 3 bases from V and 6 from J, leaving 18 bases between them. This CDR3 spans 17 amino acids. CDR3 loop: CASSDLTGGRINSPLHF. The CDR3 nucleotides are TGTGCCAGCAGTGATTTGACCGGGGGACGGATTAATTCACCCCTCCACTTT. The full variable domain, completed using reference TRBV25-1 and TRBJ1-6, is EADIYQTPRYLVIGTGKKITLECSQTMGHDKMYWYQQDPGMELHLIHYSYGVNSTEKGDLSSESTVSRIRTEHFPLTLESARPSHTSQYLCASSDLTGGRINSPLHFGNGTRLTVT.